The entry below describes one TCR beta chain. Antigen specificity is unknown. Trimming took off 2 bases at V and 3 bases at J, with 19 bases between the two ends. Germline loops: CDR1 GTSNPN, CDR2 SVGIG (reference sequence). The CDR3 sequence is 16 residues long. This entry comes from a study of graft-versus-host responses after intestinal transplantation. Study-level background: Anti-thymocyte globulin induction, then tacrolimus and steroids for two to four years, went to all recipients. Study-wide findings and caveats: Ileal or blood samples showed some GvH clones first, and such clones were also found in recipient marrow. Within the allografts of patients who had graft-donor T cell macrochimerism, graft-versus-host to host-versus-graft clonal ratios were high. Early post-transplant HvG declines were associated with peak circulating GvH clone levels.

The repertoire was sequenced with immunoSEQ multiplex PCR; TCRdb's copy has only in-frame clones and lacks some. The profile shows approximately 97,000 clones, around 92% of them singletons. Source: unstimulated CD8+ T cells sorted from spleen or lymph node cells, taken before transplant. This clonotype was obtained from a human donor who was the organ donor for an intestinal transplant. This rearrangement joins TRBV30 to TRBJ1-2, with D perhaps matching TRBD1 (5 bases). CDR3 protein: CAWSPQPGVGHYGYTF. The CDR3 DNA reads TGTGCCTGGAGTCCTCAACCGGGGGTGGGGCACTATGGCTACACCTTC.